This T cell receptor (beta chain) is from a study of OX40 agonist ivuxolimab in advanced cancers. With respect to the entire study: Ivuxolimab was an agonistic, fully human IgG2 monoclonal antibody directed against OX40 (CD134), a costimulatory receptor. The dose-escalation cohort was about 83% male with a mean age of about 65 years, ranging from roughly 23 to 79. Patients were allowed to have had prior anti-PD-1, anti-PD-L1 or anti-CTLA-4 therapy, and approximately 39% of the dose-escalation patients had been treated with checkpoint inhibitors. The point of sequencing TCRbeta in the periphery was to test whether ivuxolimab changed TCR sequence diversity and drove clonal T-cell expansion. The paper describes the monotherapy dose-escalation part (N ≈ 51 patients) of the phase I trial of ivuxolimab. Three dose-escalation patients achieved partial responses, one with hepatocellular carcinoma and two with cutaneous melanoma. Intravenous ivuxolimab was administered to patients every 2 weeks at six dose levels: 0.01, 0.1, 0.3, 1.5, 3 and 10 mg/kg. Of the approximately 50 patients in dose escalation, about 19 had hepatocellular carcinoma, some 15 had melanoma, 9 had renal cell carcinoma and 9 had head and neck cancer. The investigation overall reported the following: Low levels of normalized T-cell clonal expansion were also seen in some patients who did not respond. The antigen specificity of the clonally expanded peripheral T cells was not determined. After ivuxolimab, CD8+ T cells had more expanded clones than CD4+ T cells on average. In the 0.1-3.0 mg/kg groups, partial responders had among the lowest normalized peripheral clonal expansion, particularly in CD8+ T cells. Clonal expansion of both CD4+ and CD8+ blood T cells was observed from baseline to week 6 at doses 0.1 to 3.0 mg/kg.

The trial excluded patients who had a history of autoimmune disease or were on systemic immunosuppression. Peripheral blood for TCR sequencing was collected from all dose cohorts at baseline, on cycle 4 day 1, and on cycle 7 day 1. The samples were taken from a phase I, first-in-human, multicenter, open-label dose-escalation trial of ivuxolimab. The trial enrolled adults with locally advanced or metastatic head and neck squamous cell, hepatocellular, melanoma or renal cell carcinoma. Before TCR sequencing, CD4+ and CD8+ T cells were separately sorted from peripheral blood. Worth noting for this clone: The specificity of this receptor is unknown. No base quality information exists; no much larger clone differs at one position.

The CDR3 numbers 14 residues from cysteine through phenylalanine. Only CDR3 DNA is held: 42 bases, read in frame from base 1. CDR1 and CDR2, looked up from the germline V gene, are SGHNT and YENEEA. V sheds 5 bases and J sheds 9 bases, leaving 17 bases between their ends. Genomic DNA was extracted from sorted cells for sequencing of the TCRbeta CDR3 region. TCRbeta CDR3 regions were sequenced using the immunoSEQ Assay. TCRdb obtained this table from immuneACCESS and retained in-frame rearrangements with V and J assigned. These tables miss some clones; where compared with another copy, unresolved V genes account for less than half of the shortfall, and the remainder is unexplained. The sample table shows about 63,000 clones, and about 89% are seen once. The ten largest make up around 0.8% of the sample.

This TCR was sampled from an adult with an advanced solid tumor such as melanoma, head and neck, liver or kidney cancer. The sample consisted of CD4+ or CD8+ T cells sorted from blood, taken in a trial of the OX40 agonist ivuxolimab. The V gene is TRBV11-3 and the J gene is TRBJ2-1; no D gene can be assigned with confidence. The CDR3 here reads CASSQSPEAGEQFF. The sequence in DNA is TGTGCCAGCAGCCAGTCCCCAGAGGCAGGTGAGCAGTTCTTC.